The next 8 T cell receptor beta chains were all read from a single sample in a study of T cells in Graves' hyperthyroidism and ophthalmopathy. Amplified TCR beta CDR3 regions came from RNA transcripts. When the TCR CDR3 underwent first-round RT-PCR, the HTBI primer set was used. Using its own MiXCR run on the multiplex PCR reads, TCRdb lists one record per CDR3 protein. The data contain more than 300,000 distinct CDR3 sequences, about 18% of them singletons. Sequencing was carried out using blood. The source of these receptors is a woman in her 30s with Graves' hyperthyroidism that later progressed to Graves' ophthalmopathy.

This clonotype showed up many times. The chain carries TRBV12-3 or TRBV12-4 and TRBJ2-1; D might be TRBD2 (5 bases). This CDR3 has 13 residues. Trimming took off 6 bases at V and 5 bases at J, with 11 bases between the two ends. CDR3 residues: CASRSGVNNEQFF. The CDR3 nucleotides are TGTGCCAGCAGGTCCGGGGTCAACAATGAGCAGTTCTTC.

J is TRBJ1-2 and V is TRBV3-1; D call uncertain. V lost 1 base and J lost 8, with 14 bases in between. Germline CDR1 reads LGHDT; CDR2 reads YNNKEL (reference sequence). CDR3 length: 14 residues. CDR3 loop: CASSQASGGDGYTF. Written as DNA, the CDR3 is TGTGCCAGCAGCCAAGCGAGCGGAGGTGACGGCTACACCTTC.

This clonotype turned up a few times. The CDR3 nucleotides read TGCAGTGCTAGCGGGCCTTCAAACTCCTACGAGCAGTACTTC. Translating gives CSASGPSNSYEQYF. The V and J genes are TRBV20-1 and TRBJ2-7, with D unresolved. This CDR3 region has 14 residues. Germline-derived CDR1 and CDR2 are DFQATT and SNEGSKA (reference sequence). The ends were cut back, 3 bases at V and 0 bases at J, with 12 bases in the middle.

This clonotype has at least ten counts. The gene calls are TRBV6-1 and TRBJ1-1; D is unresolved. The CDR3 runs to 16 residues. Germline V gene lookup returns CDR1 MNHNS and CDR2 SASEGT. Trimming stripped 2 bases from V and 0 bases from J, with 13 bases between. The CDR3 is CASSEQYGGLNTEAFF. As DNA, the CDR3 is TGTGCCAGCAGTGAACAGTACGGCGGGTTGAACACTGAAGCTTTCTTT.

V usage is TRBV19 and J usage is TRBJ2-5, with D perhaps TRBD2 (5 bases). Germline V gene sequence: CDR1 LNHDA, CDR2 SQIVND (reference sequence). This CDR3 is built from 13 residues. V dropped 7 bases and J dropped 2 bases, with 11 bases sitting between them. In nucleotides, the CDR3 is TGTGCCAGTAAGGAGCGGCTACAAGAGACCCAGTACTTC. Translation: CASKERLQETQYF.

This clonotype has just one count. The rearrangement uses TRBV12-3 or TRBV12-4 and TRBJ2-3; no definite D call. CDR3 length equals 13 residues. V was pared by 6 bases and J by 2 bases, with 9 bases between. The CDR3 loop reads CASSRANTDTQYF. In nucleotides, the CDR3 is TGTGCCAGCAGCCGGGCGAACACAGATACGCAGTATTTT.

This clonotype was recorded many times. The rearrangement links TRBV12-3 or TRBV12-4 to TRBJ1-3; no clear D gene. The CDR3 contains 14 residues. The V and J ends lost 6 bases and 0 bases respectively, with 9 bases between them. CDR3 DNA sequence: TGTGCCAGCAGACCTGGGCCCTCTGGAAACACCATATATTTT. As protein: CASRPGPSGNTIYF.

The V and J genes are TRBV7-9 and TRBJ2-3, with D possibly matching TRBD2 (6 bases). The germline gives CDR1 SEHNR, CDR2 FQNEAQ (reference sequence). V gave up 1 base and J gave up 5 bases, with 13 bases separating them. The CDR3 spans 15 residues. CDR3 protein: CASSLVLAWEDTQYF. DNA of the CDR3: TGTGCCAGCAGCTTAGTACTAGCTTGGGAAGATACGCAGTATTTT.